The clone carrying this T cell receptor beta chain turned up a few times. What it binds is unknown. The data derive from a study of beta chain features in type 1 diabetes. Study information: Patients shared similar age, gender and cell yields with healthy donors.

TCRB transcripts that were expressed got sequenced, as all of the isolated RNA had been reverse transcribed. Only in-frame clones appear in the TCRdb table, and some are missing; sequencing was by immunoSEQ multiplex PCR. The sample lists roughly 230,000 clones, around 10% occurring once. Notes on the study in general: A greater similarity of naive, central memory and Treg TCRB repertoires was seen among patients than among healthy donors. Sequencing used cDNA, and cells with high TCR expression could therefore be over-represented.

Germline V lookup: CDR1 SGHRS, CDR2 YFSETQ. The CDR3 contains 16 residues. V dropped 1 base and J dropped 1 base, with 14 bases sitting between them. The sample taken for sequencing was naive CD4+ T cells from blood. This TCR was recovered from a young woman in good health. The gene calls are TRBV5-1 and TRBJ2-5; maybe TRBD2 (6 bases). The CDR3 DNA is TGCGCCAGCAGCTTGCGTCCAGCGGGCGGCCAAGAGACCCAGTACTTC. Translating it yields CASSLRPAGGQETQYF.